This TCR beta chain was sequenced for a study of cytomegalovirus exposure and HLA in healthy donors. TCRdb keeps only in-frame clones here, not all; method: immunoSEQ multiplex PCR. The table includes about 330,000 clones, more than 80% detected once. The CDR3 runs to 16 residues. V dropped 0 bases and J dropped 6; count of bases not matched to a gene: 8. Germline values: CDR1 MRHNA, CDR2 SNTAGT. Broader study findings: There were around 160 TCR beta chains listed as cytomegalovirus-associated. Reported results showed that the classifier diagnosed cytomegalovirus status with high specificity and sensitivity.

A remark on this clone: Its antigen remains unidentified.

The chain couples TRBV6-4 to TRBJ2-3, with 8 nucleotides matching TRBD2. Sequenced input: PBMCs. This TCR derives from a woman aged 18-30 years in good health and CMV-seronegative. In nucleotides, the CDR3 is TGTGCCAGCAGTGACTCCGGGGGGGGACGTCCGGATACGCAGTATTTT. It translates to CASSDSGGGRPDTQYF.